A selection of T cell receptor beta chains follows, all from one sample in a study of patients and donors after allogeneic stem cell transplantation. Each CDR3 protein gets one entry after TCRdb re-called the RT-PCR reads with MiXCR. Here the sample spans about 960,000 distinct CDR3 sequences, roughly 17% being singletons. Source material: blood, either unsorted or a sorted T cell fraction (not recorded which). The receptors come from a human donor who was either an allogeneic HSCT recipient or a stem cell or donor lymphocyte infusion donor (not recorded which). It is not recorded whose cells these are; they may come from a transplant donor. The CDR3 runs from the conserved cysteine through the conserved F or W. D genes are given only for firm matches. Clone size is not always given. Where it is, it says once, few, many or a class for expanded clones.

-	few	TRBV6-5	TRBJ2-7	14	TGTGCCAGCAGTTCCGGGACACTTTCCTACGAGCAGTACTTC	CASSSGTLSYEQYF
-	-	TRBV7-8	TRBJ2-6	19	TGTGCCAGCAGCTTTGGCTTCGAGGTGGAACAATCTGGGGCCAACGTCCTGACTTTC	CASSFGFEVEQSGANVLTF
-	-	TRBV5-1	TRBJ1-1	15	TGCGCCAGCAGCTTGGCCTCGGGGGCCTTGACTGAAGCTTTCTTT	CASSLASGALTEAFF
TRBD2	few	TRBV27	TRBJ2-5	15	TGTGCCAGCAGTTTAAGACTAGCGCCTCAAGAGACCCAGTACTTC	CASSLRLAPQETQYF
-	-	TRBV7-6	TRBJ2-3	17	TGTGCCAGCAGCTGGGACCCCGACGCCCCTAGCACAGATACGCAGTATTTT	CASSWDPDAPSTDTQYF
TRBD1	few	TRBV7-2	TRBJ2-1	15	TGTGCCAGCAGCCCTCCGGGACAGGGGATACGAGAGCAGTTCTTC	CASSPPGQGIREQFF
TRBD1	-	TRBV29-1	TRBJ1-4	12	TGCAGCACGAGGGACAGAAACGAAAAACTGTTTTTT	CSTRDRNEKLFF
-	-	TRBV29-1	TRBJ2-3	13	TGCAGCGTCAGGGGAAGGGGCACAGATACGCAGTATTTT	CSVRGRGTDTQYF
-	many	TRBV29-1	TRBJ1-1	17	TGCAGCGTTGAAAATCCGAGTGGGGTCAGGGGTGGGACTGAAGCTTTCTTT	CSVENPSGVRGGTEAFF
-	few	TRBV4-1	TRBJ2-7	15	TGCGCCAGCAGCCTTATCCGGGACCCCACCTACGAGCAGTACTTC	CASSLIRDPTYEQYF
-	many	TRBV12-3/TRBV12-4	TRBJ1-4	13	TGTGCCAGCAGTTTCTTTGCTAATGAAAAACTGTTTTTT	CASSFFANEKLFF
TRBD1	-	TRBV6-1	TRBJ2-3	17	TGTGCCAGCAGGGGGGGGACAGGGAAAGTTAGCACAGATACGCAGTATTTT	CASRGGTGKVSTDTQYF
TRBD1	-	TRBV7-9	TRBJ1-6	15	TGTGCCAGCAGCTACCGGACAGGGGGCGGTTCACCCCTCCACTTT	CASSYRTGGGSPLHF
-	few	TRBV12-3/TRBV12-4	TRBJ2-3	15	TGTGCCAGCAGTTTAGGTTCCCGCAACACAGATACGCAGTATTTT	CASSLGSRNTDTQYF
TRBD2	-	TRBV4-3	TRBJ2-7	16	TGCGCCAGCAGCCGAATTTTAGCGGGGGACCCCTACGAGCAGTACTTC	CASSRILAGDPYEQYF
TRBD2	few	TRBV6-5	TRBJ2-7	15	TGTGCCAGCAGTTACTCGGGACTAGGAGGATACGAGCAGTACTTC	CASSYSGLGGYEQYF
-	few	TRBV20-1	TRBJ1-1	14	TGCAGTGCTAGTGAAGCCAGCATGAACACTGAAGCTTTCTTT	CSASEASMNTEAFF
-	few	TRBV9	TRBJ2-1	14	TGTGCCAGCAGCGTAGTGGTCTTTAGCAATGAGCAGTTCTTC	CASSVVVFSNEQFF
TRBD1	-	TRBV29-1	TRBJ2-1	15	TGCAGCTATCTCCGACAGGGGGCTTTGTACAATGAGCAGTTCTTC	CSYLRQGALYNEQFF
-	few	TRBV20-1	TRBJ1-5	16	TGCAGTGCTTCCCGAACCGGGGGGCGAGGCAATCAGCCCCAGCATTTT	CSASRTGGRGNQPQHF
-	-	TRBV9	TRBJ2-3	16	TGTGCCAGCAGCGTAGAAGGACGGGGAAAAACAGATACGCAGTATTTT	CASSVEGRGKTDTQYF
TRBD1	many	TRBV6-5	TRBJ2-2	19	TGTGCCAGCAGTTCCCACCCAGGACAGGGGACATGGGACACCGGGGAGCTGTTTTTT	CASSSHPGQGTWDTGELFF
TRBD2	few	TRBV5-4	TRBJ2-7	15	TGTGCCAGCAGCTTTATCGCTAGCGGGAGAGACGAGCAGTACTTC	CASSFIASGRDEQYF
-	-	TRBV4-2	TRBJ2-7	17	TGTGCCAGCAGCCAAGCGAAGGGGGGGAGTTCGCATTACGAGCAGTACTTC	CASSQAKGGSSHYEQYF
-	few	TRBV24-1	TRBJ1-5	15	TGTGCCACCAGTGAAGCAGGGACTAGCAATCAGCCCCAGCATTTT	CATSEAGTSNQPQHF
-	few	TRBV4-2	TRBJ2-6	17	TGTGCCAGCAGCCAAGACCCTGGGGAGACTGGGGCCAACGTCCTGACTTTC	CASSQDPGETGANVLTF
-	many	TRBV5-1	TRBJ2-2	16	TGCGCCAGCAGCTTGGGTGCTAGCCCGAACACCGGGGAGCTGTTTTTT	CASSLGASPNTGELFF
TRBD1	-	TRBV5-1	TRBJ1-6	15	TGCGCCAGCAGCCTCGGACAGGCAACGACGTCACCCCTCCACTTT	CASSLGQATTSPLHF
-	-	TRBV4-3	TRBJ1-1	17	TGCGCCAGCAGCCAAGCTTTTGGTACAGGGTCGAACACTGAAGCTTTCTTT	CASSQAFGTGSNTEAFF
TRBD1	-	TRBV10-3	TRBJ2-2	15	TGTGCCATCAGTGAAGAGACAGGGGGCACCGGGGAGCTGTTTTTT	CAISEETGGTGELFF
-	-	TRBV6-4	TRBJ2-5	21	TGTGCCAGCAGTCGTAGGAGGCCAGGGTCGGTTAACAGGCCGTACCAAGAGACCCAGTACTTC	CASSRRRPGSVNRPYQETQYF
TRBD1	few	TRBV2	TRBJ1-1	14	TGTGCCAGCGGGGACAGGGGGGCGAACACTGAAGCTTTCTTT	CASGDRGANTEAFF
-	once	TRBV5-1	TRBJ2-3	14	TGCGCCAGCAGCTGGGGGGACGGCACAGATACGCAGTATTTT	CASSWGDGTDTQYF
-	-	TRBV30	TRBJ1-1	13	TGTGCCTACTCGGGACGGGTGAACACTGAAGCTTTCTTT	CAYSGRVNTEAFF
TRBD1	-	TRBV27	TRBJ1-1	14	TGTGCCAGCAGTAACCGGGACAGGAACACTGAAGCTTTCTTT	CASSNRDRNTEAFF
-	few	TRBV5-1	TRBJ2-2	16	TGCGCCAGCAGCTTGGGAGAGGCGAGGTCGGCCGGGGAGCTGTTTTTT	CASSLGEARSAGELFF
-	-	TRBV27	TRBJ2-7	15	TGTGCCAGCAGTTTAGCGCCAGGGAACGGGTACGAGCAGTACTTC	CASSLAPGNGYEQYF
TRBD1	-	TRBV24-1	TRBJ1-2	16	TGTGCCACCAGTGACCCCACAGGACAGGGGGCCGGGTTCTACACCTTC	CATSDPTGQGAGFYTF
-	many	TRBV4-3	TRBJ1-1	17	TGCGCCAGCAGCCAAGGGGTCAAGTTTTTGGGCGACACTGAAGCTTTCTTT	CASSQGVKFLGDTEAFF
TRBD2	-	TRBV20-1	TRBJ2-5	17	TGCAGTGCTTTCACCGGGACTAGCGGGGGGGCCGGGGAGACCCAGTACTTC	CSAFTGTSGGAGETQYF
-	-	TRBV9	TRBJ2-2	15	TGTGCCAGCAGCGTAGAGGGAAGAGTCACCGGGGAGCTGTTTTTT	CASSVEGRVTGELFF
-	-	TRBV20-1	TRBJ2-2	15	TGCAGTGCTAACTCCCCAGGGCGATCCACCGGGGAGCTGTTTTTT	CSANSPGRSTGELFF
-	-	TRBV30	TRBJ2-2	14	TGTGCCCATACCAACGGGAAGGCCACCGGGGAGCTGTTTTTT	CAHTNGKATGELFF
TRBD1	-	TRBV7-8	TRBJ2-5	16	TGTGCCAGCAGCTTACGGACAGGGGGTATAGGGGAGACCCAGTACTTC	CASSLRTGGIGETQYF
TRBD2	-	TRBV24-1	TRBJ2-1	17	TGTGCCACCAGTGATTCATCGGGACTAGTTTCCCGAATAAGGAAGTTCTTC	CATSDSSGLVSRIRKFF
TRBD2	-	TRBV5-6	TRBJ2-5	14	TGTGCCAGCAGCTTTAGCGGGGGGGCCAAGACCCAGTACTTC	CASSFSGGAKTQYF
-	-	TRBV7-3	TRBJ2-7	15	TGTGCCAGCAGCTTAACATCCCTTGACTCCTACGAGCAGTACTTC	CASSLTSLDSYEQYF
-	many	TRBV7-9	TRBJ2-7	13	TGTGCCAGCAGCTCACCCCAGGGTTACGAGCAGTACTTC	CASSSPQGYEQYF